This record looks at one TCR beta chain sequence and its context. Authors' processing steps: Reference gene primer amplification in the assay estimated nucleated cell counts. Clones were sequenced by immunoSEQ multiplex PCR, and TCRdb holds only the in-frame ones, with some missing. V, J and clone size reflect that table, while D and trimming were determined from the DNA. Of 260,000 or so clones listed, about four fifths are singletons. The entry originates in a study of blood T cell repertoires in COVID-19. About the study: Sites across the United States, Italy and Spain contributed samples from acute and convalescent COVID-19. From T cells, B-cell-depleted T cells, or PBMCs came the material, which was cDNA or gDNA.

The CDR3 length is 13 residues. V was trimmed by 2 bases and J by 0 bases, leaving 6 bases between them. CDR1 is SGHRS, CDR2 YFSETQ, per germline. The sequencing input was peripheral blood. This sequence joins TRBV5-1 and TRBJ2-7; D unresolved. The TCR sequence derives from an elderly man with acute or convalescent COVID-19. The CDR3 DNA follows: TGCGCCAGCAGCTTACCTAACTCCTACGAGCAGTACTTC. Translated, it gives CASSLPNSYEQYF.